These T cell receptor beta chains were read from a single sample in a study of blood T cells in healthy people across ages. A single record per CDR3 protein comes from TCRdb applying MiXCR to the 5' RACE reads. The data hold around 1.5 million distinct CDR3 sequences, with around 55% observed a single time. Sequenced material: blood. The receptors shown here come from a man between 18 and 35 years old in good health. Both conserved end residues are part of each CDR3. The D gene is left open where the match is weak. Size values are once, few and many counts, or a class for expanded clones, and some rows have none.

TRBJ2-3	NA	TRBV5-1	NA	CASRVGPSQYTDTQYF
TRBJ2-3	few	TRBV12-3/TRBV12-4	TRBD2	CASSPPSGGAPDTQYF
TRBJ2-1	NA	TRBV7-8	NA	CASSLEQGFIADYNEQFF
TRBJ1-2	NA	TRBV29-1	NA	CSVGAQGGYGYTF
TRBJ1-2	NA	TRBV2	NA	CASTPAVVGGYTF
TRBJ2-6	few	TRBV12-3/TRBV12-4	NA	CASSPQGGGANVLTF
TRBJ1-6	NA	TRBV11-2	TRBD1	CASTRDRLSPLHF
TRBJ2-5	NA	TRBV4-2	NA	CASSQEGLTETQYF
TRBJ1-1	NA	TRBV7-9	TRBD1	CASSLNRGGTEAFF
TRBJ2-7	few	TRBV27	TRBD2	CASSLQVLAGEQYF
TRBJ2-3	NA	TRBV2	TRBD2	CASSVATSGSSDTQYF
TRBJ2-7	few	TRBV7-9	TRBD2	CASSSHTSGRFYEQYF
TRBJ2-1	NA	TRBV25-1	TRBD1	CASTTPGQGNYNEQFF
TRBJ2-5	NA	TRBV7-8	NA	CASSLQQSGTQYF
TRBJ1-1	NA	TRBV4-1	NA	CASSQRALSTEAFF
NA	NA	TRBV6-5	TRBD2	CASSRLAGGLETQYF
TRBJ2-7	NA	TRBV12-3/TRBV12-4	NA	CASSVVSIGEQYF
TRBJ2-7	NA	TRBV29-1	TRBD1	CSVEGRQGGYEQYF
TRBJ1-2	NA	TRBV14	NA	CASSQGVWRGYTF
TRBJ1-5	NA	TRBV6-2/TRBV6-3	TRBD1	CASSEQGDGSKPQHF
TRBJ2-3	once	TRBV12-3/TRBV12-4	NA	CASSSLGSIDTQYF
TRBJ2-5	NA	TRBV5-1	NA	CASSSYGDPTYNEQYF
TRBJ2-5	NA	TRBV29-1	NA	CSVWGTKGETQYF
TRBJ2-1	NA	TRBV6-6	NA	CATGGQDNEQFF
TRBJ1-2	NA	TRBV25-1	NA	CASSDPHYGYTF
TRBJ2-1	NA	TRBV3-1	NA	CASSTLGGRSNEQFF
TRBJ1-5	NA	TRBV20-1	NA	CSAGGGWTNNQPQHF
TRBJ2-6	few	TRBV6-5	NA	CAVAGANVLTF
TRBJ1-1	NA	TRBV10-3	TRBD1	CAISSGTGGIKAFF
TRBJ2-1	few	TRBV4-3	TRBD2	CASSQATGTSGDEQFF
TRBJ1-1	once	TRBV27	NA	CTSSLGRVSTEAFF
TRBJ1-1	NA	TRBV10-3	NA	CATAQGGTEAFF
TRBJ1-2	NA	TRBV28	TRBD1	CASSSRDRTAPNYGYTF
TRBJ1-6	NA	TRBV4-1	NA	CASSQEGKGKSPLHF
TRBJ2-1	NA	TRBV14	TRBD2	CASSQAIAGGHNEQFF
TRBJ2-7	once	TRBV20-1	NA	CSAPTGSGGEQYF
TRBJ2-3	NA	TRBV5-1	TRBD2	CASSIRLAGGFTDTQYF
TRBJ2-1	NA	TRBV29-1	TRBD1	CSVDDRAMDNEQFF
TRBJ2-7	NA	TRBV24-1	TRBD1	CATSDSWDSKVYEQYF
TRBJ2-5	NA	TRBV29-1	TRBD1	CSVPLGQGVETQYF
TRBJ1-6	NA	TRBV7-9	NA	CASSGRMNSPLHF
TRBJ2-4	few	TRBV4-3	TRBD1	CASSQGQGGGIQYF
TRBJ1-2	NA	TRBV5-1	TRBD1	CASSSHGTAVPYGYTF
TRBJ2-1	NA	TRBV7-8	NA	CASSLTGTLTYNEQFF
TRBJ1-4	NA	TRBV9	NA	CASSHLTKAGEKLFF
TRBJ1-6	NA	TRBV7-2	TRBD1	CARRQGNSPLHF
TRBJ2-7	NA	TRBV20-1	NA	CSGTGLNAYEQYF
TRBJ2-7	NA	TRBV27	NA	CASSLGVYYEQYF
TRBJ1-4	NA	TRBV4-1	TRBD1	CASSQDRQGYEKLFF
TRBJ1-5	NA	TRBV7-2	NA	CASSVDRNSNQPQHF
TRBJ2-7	NA	TRBV3-1	TRBD2	CASSQGYSGGAYEQYF
TRBJ2-7	NA	TRBV25-1	TRBD2	CASSDRLAGSQYF
TRBJ1-2	few	TRBV6-1	NA	CAASGENYGYTF
TRBJ2-7	few	TRBV6-1	TRBD1	CASSATGTGFNVQYF
TRBJ2-7	NA	TRBV4-1	TRBD1	CASSSGQVAYEQYF
TRBJ2-7	few	TRBV11-2	NA	CASSLGLRSQEQYF
TRBJ1-4	few	TRBV14	NA	CASSHPGNFEKLFF